The entry that follows covers one TCR beta chain sequence. Its antigen remains unidentified. The data were obtained in a study of T cell responses to AZD1222 COVID-19 vaccine. Study-level background: Doses given second, at about 4 or about 12 weeks, were pooled.

The protocol was immunoSEQ multiplex PCR, while the TCRdb copy is restricted to in-frame clones and leaves out a portion. The data hold tens of thousands of clones, with around nine tenths observed a single time. Study-wide points: Among vaccine-associated CD4 TCRs, coverage spanned spike, with dominance at 160-218 and 743-854. At baseline, just five to seven AZD1222 recipients tested seropositive.

The CDR3 is 12 residues long. Losses at the gene ends were 8 bases for V and 10 bases for J; bases not matched to a gene: 8. The germline gives CDR1 SNHLY, CDR2 FYNNEI. The sample in question was peripheral blood, obtained on day 0 of AZD1222 vaccination. The chain joins TRBV2 to TRBJ1-1; TRBD1 matches at 9 bases. This TCR derives from an adult in good health. The CDR3 spells CASSGQGRLAFF. The CDR3 nucleotides read TGTGCCAGCTCGGGACAGGGAAGGTTAGCTTTCTTT.